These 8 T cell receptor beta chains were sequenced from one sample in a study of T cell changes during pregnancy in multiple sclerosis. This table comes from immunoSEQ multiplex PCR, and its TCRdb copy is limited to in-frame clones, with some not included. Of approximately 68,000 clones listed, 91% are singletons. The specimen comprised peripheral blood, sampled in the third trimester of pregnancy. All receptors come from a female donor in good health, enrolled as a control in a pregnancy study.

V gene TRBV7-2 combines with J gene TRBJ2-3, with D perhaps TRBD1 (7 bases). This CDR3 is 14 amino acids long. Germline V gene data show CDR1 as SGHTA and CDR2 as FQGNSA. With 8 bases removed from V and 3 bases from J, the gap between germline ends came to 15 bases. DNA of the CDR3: TGTGCCAGCTGGGGCAGGGGGGTGACAGATACGCAGTATTTT. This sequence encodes CASWGRGVTDTQYF.

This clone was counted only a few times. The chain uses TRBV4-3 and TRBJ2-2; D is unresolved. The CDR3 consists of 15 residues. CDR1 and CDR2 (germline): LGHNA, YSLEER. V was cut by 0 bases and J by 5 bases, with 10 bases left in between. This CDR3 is CASSQDSGWTGELFF. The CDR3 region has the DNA TGCGCCAGCAGCCAAGATTCCGGGTGGACCGGGGAGCTGTTTTTT.

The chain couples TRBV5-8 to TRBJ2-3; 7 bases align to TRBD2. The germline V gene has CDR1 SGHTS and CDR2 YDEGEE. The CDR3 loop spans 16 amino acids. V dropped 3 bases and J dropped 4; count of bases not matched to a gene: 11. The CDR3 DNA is TGTGCCAGCAGCTGGGCCCGGACTAGTTGGTCAGATACGCAGTATTTT. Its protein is CASSWARTSWSDTQYF.

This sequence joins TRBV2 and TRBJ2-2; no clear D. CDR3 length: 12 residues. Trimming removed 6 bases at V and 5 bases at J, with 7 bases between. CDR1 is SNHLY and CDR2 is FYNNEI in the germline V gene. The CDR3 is CASRRFTGELFF. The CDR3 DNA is TGTGCCAGCAGGCGTTTTACCGGGGAGCTGTTTTTT. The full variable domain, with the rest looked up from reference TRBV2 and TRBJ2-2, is EPEVTQTPSHQVTQMGQEVILRCVPISNHLYFYWYRQILGQKVEFLVSFYNNEISEKSEIFDDQFSVERPDGSNFTLKIRSTKLEDSAMYFCASRRFTGELFFGEGSRLTVL.

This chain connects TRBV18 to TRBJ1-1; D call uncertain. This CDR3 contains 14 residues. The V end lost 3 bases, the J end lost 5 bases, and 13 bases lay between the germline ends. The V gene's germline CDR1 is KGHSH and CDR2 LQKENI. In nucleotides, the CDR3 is TGTGCCAGCTCACCCGTGCAGGAATATACTGAAGCTTTCTTT. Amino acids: CASSPVQEYTEAFF.

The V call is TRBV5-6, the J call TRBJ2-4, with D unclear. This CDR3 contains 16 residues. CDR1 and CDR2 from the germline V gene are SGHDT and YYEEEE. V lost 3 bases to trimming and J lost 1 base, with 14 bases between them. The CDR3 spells CASSYGFASAKNIQYF. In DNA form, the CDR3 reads TGTGCCAGCAGCTATGGTTTTGCTAGTGCCAAAAACATTCAGTACTTC.

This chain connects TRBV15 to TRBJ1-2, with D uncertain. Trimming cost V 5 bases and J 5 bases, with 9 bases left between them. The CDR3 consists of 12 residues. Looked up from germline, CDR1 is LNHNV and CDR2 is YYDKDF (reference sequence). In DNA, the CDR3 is TGTGCCACCAGCGGTCCAGCGTATGGCTACACCTTC. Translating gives CATSGPAYGYTF. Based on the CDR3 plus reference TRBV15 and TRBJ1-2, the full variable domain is DAMVIQNPRYQVTQFGKPVTLSCSQTLNHNVMYWYQQKSSQAPKLLFHYYDKDFNNEADTPDNFQSRRPNTSFCFLDIRSPGLGDTAMYLCATSGPAYGYTFGSGTRLTVV.

CDR3 nucleotides: TGTGCCAGCTCACTCCTGACTAGCGGGAGCACAGATACGCAGTATTTT. It is translated as CASSLLTSGSTDTQYF. The chain has TRBV18 and TRBJ2-3, with TRBD2 matching over 10 bases. Per germline, CDR1 KGHSH and CDR2 LQKENI. The junction had 4 bases not matched to a gene; V was cut back by 4 bases and J by 0 bases. The CDR3 extends over 16 amino acids.